The 13 T cell receptor beta chains in this list originate from one sample, sequenced in a study of T cells in women clearing cervical HPV infection. Profiling relied on immunoSEQ multiplex PCR, and the TCRdb table lists in-frame clones only, not all of them. The specimen's table records roughly 34,000 clones. Material for sequencing was blood buffy coat. Receptors originate from a woman aged 18-70 years with a cervical HPV16 infection that either progressed to CIN3+ or cleared (not recorded which).

The part of the CDR3 DNA that was read is TGCGCCAGCAGTCGAGAAAGGGACAGGGAGTTTTCGGTTACG. This encodes CASSRERDREFSVT. The whole CDR3 sequence is CASSRERDREFSVTQYF. The chain carries TRBV10-1 and TRBJ2-3; 9 nucleotides agree with TRBD1. The CDR3 end falls 3 residues outside the read, so it is completed with the germline J gene. In germline, CDR1 is WNHNN, CDR2 SYGVQD (reference sequence). The CDR3 totals 17 residues. V trimming: 5 bases; J trimming: 8 bases; junction bases outside the gene matches: 17.

As to this clone: The read terminates 3 residues before the CDR3 end, so the remaining end is supplied by the germline J gene. V usage is TRBV4-1 and J usage is TRBJ2-7, with 11 positions matching TRBD2. The CDR3 loop spans 16 amino acids. J was trimmed by 3 bases and V by 1 base; bases with no gene match: 5. Germline CDR1 and CDR2: MGHRA and YSYEKL. The CDR3 DNA, read in part, is TGCGCCAGCAGCCAAGGGTCCGGGACTAGCGGCTACGAG. This sequence encodes CASSQGSGTSGYE. In full, the CDR3 is CASSQGSGTSGYEQYF.

Here the CDR3 reads CAWGPEGARNEQYF. CDR3 DNA, as far as it was read: TGTGCCTGGGGGCCAGAGGGGGCGCGGAACGAG. The chain employs TRBV30 and TRBJ2-7; 7 nucleotides align to TRBD1. The CDR3 extends 3 residues past the end of the read, so its final part is completed from the germline J gene. V trimming: 5 bases; J trimming: 5 bases; junction bases outside the gene matches: 12. Germline loops: CDR1 GTSNPN, CDR2 SVGIG (reference sequence). The CDR3 sequence is 14 residues long.

About this clone: The read ends 3 residues before the CDR3 terminus; that terminus is restored from the germline J gene. V usage is TRBV10-3 and J usage is TRBJ1-3, with D perhaps TRBD1 (6 bases). The CDR3 spans 11 residues. The ends were cut back, 8 bases at V and 4 bases at J, with 6 bases in the middle. CDR1 and CDR2 from the germline V gene are ENHRY and SYGVKD. CDR3: CAIDRGNTIYF. CDR3 DNA (partial): TGTGCCATCGACAGGGGAAACACC.

Turning to this clone: The CDR3 extends 3 residues past the end of the read, so its final part is completed from the germline J gene. The rearrangement joins TRBV11-2 to TRBJ1-2, with 9 bases that match TRBD1. CDR3 size: 12 residues. Germline lookup yields CDR1 SGHAT and CDR2 FQNNGV. The CDR3: CASSLGDRVYTF. Partial CDR3 DNA: TGTGCCAGCAGCTTAGGGGACAGGGTC.

Worth noting for this clone: The read gets to within 3 residues of the CDR3 end, and the germline J gene fills in the rest. The chain combines TRBV20-1 with TRBJ2-1, with TRBD1 as a possible D gene (5 bases). V lost 4 bases and J lost 6, with 13 bases in between. This CDR3 spans 13 amino acids. The V gene's germline CDR1 is DFQATT and CDR2 SNEGSKA (reference sequence). The DNA read from the CDR3 is TGCAGTGCTACGCAGGATGGGGCCAATGAG. Translated: CSATQDGANE. The whole CDR3 reads CSATQDGANEQFF.

Points on this clone: The read finishes 3 residues shy of the CDR3 end, and the germline J gene is used to complete it. Different DNA sequences within this sample yield the same CDR3. The chain combines TRBV10-3 with TRBJ1-2; D might be TRBD1 (6 bases). Trimming stripped 9 bases from V and 4 bases from J, with 18 bases between. This CDR3 region has 14 residues. Germline CDR1 reads ENHRY; CDR2 reads SYGVKD. The CDR3 bases that were read are TGTGCCATTAGGGACGGGGGGGCGAGCTATGGC. It encodes CAIRDGGASYG. Given in full, the CDR3 is CAIRDGGASYGYTF.

As regards this clone: The CDR3 end falls 3 residues outside the read, so it is completed with the germline J gene. The V call is TRBV6-1, the J call TRBJ1-5; 10 positions match TRBD1. The CDR3 totals 14 residues. Germline V gives CDR1 MNHNS, CDR2 SASEGT. The ends lost 4 bases at V and 7 bases at J; junction bases unmatched: 4. The CDR3 protein is CASSGQGAGQPQHF. The covered CDR3 bases are TGTGCCAGCAGTGGACAGGGGGCTGGGCAGCCC.

With regard to this clone: The read is 3 residues too short to cover the CDR3 end, so that end is filled in from the germline J gene. The V and J genes are TRBV30 and TRBJ1-2, with D maybe TRBD1 (6 bases). Germline V lookup: CDR1 GTSNPN, CDR2 SVGIG (reference sequence). The length of the CDR3 is 14 residues. The sequenced part of the CDR3 DNA is TGTGCCTGGAGGAACAGGGAGCCCACAGATACC. Encoded protein: CAWRNREPTDT. In full, the CDR3 reads CAWRNREPTDTYTF.

With regard to this clone: The CDR3 is cut off 3 residues early in the read; its end comes from the germline J gene. The chain combines TRBV20-1 with TRBJ2-6; 9 nucleotides match TRBD1. The CDR3 contains 20 residues. V was clipped by 5 bases and J by 0 bases; unmatched bases: 17. Germline-derived CDR1 and CDR2 are DFQATT and SNEGSKA (reference sequence). The CDR3 here is CSAPNNPRDREYSGANVLTF. The part of the CDR3 DNA that was read is TGCAGTGCTCCGAACAACCCCCGGGACAGGGAATACTCTGGGGCCAACGTC.

About this clone itself: The missing CDR3 end, 3 residues past where the read stops, is filled in from the germline J gene. This chain connects TRBV7-9 to TRBJ1-5; TRBD1 is a possible D gene (5 bases). V lost 2 bases, J lost 9 bases, and 11 bases lay in between. CDR3 length: 13 residues. In germline, CDR1 is SEHNR, CDR2 FQNEAQ (reference sequence). The CDR3 reads CASSLSGGGPQHF. CDR3 bases read: TGTGCCAGCAGCTTAAGTGGGGGGGGGCCC.

Regarding this clone: The missing CDR3 end, 3 residues past where the read stops, is filled in from the germline J gene. This sequence joins TRBV18 and TRBJ1-2, with 7 bases matching TRBD1. The CDR3 sequence is 14 residues long. Germline assignment: CDR1 KGHSH and CDR2 LQKENI. Here the CDR3 reads CASSSDRDPYDYTF. Incomplete CDR3 DNA: TGTGCCAGCTCCTCAGACAGGGACCCCTACGAC.

With respect to this clone: Sequencing ends 3 residues short of the CDR3 end; the germline J gene provides the rest. This chain uses TRBV18 with TRBJ2-3; 7 positions agree with TRBD2. The germline V gene has CDR1 KGHSH and CDR2 LQKENI. This CDR3 has 15 residues. V dropped 3 bases and J dropped 2; count of bases not matched to a gene: 5. CDR3 loop: CASSPSGASTDTQYF. The covered CDR3 bases are TGTGCCAGCTCACCGAGCGGGGCATCCACAGATACG.